The clone carrying this T cell receptor (beta chain) has a handful of counts. What it binds is unknown. Extractions gave at least 5 micrograms of total RNA per sample. This sample is drawn from a study of blood T cells in healthy people across ages. In the study overall: Every two T cells gave about one barcoded beta molecule via template switching. Whole-study results and caveats: Without sorted subsets, naive and antigen-experienced compartments could not be conclusively compared.

V was shortened by 6 bases and J by 5 bases, with 22 bases between the two germline ends. Germline-derived CDR1 and CDR2 are MGHDK and SYGVNS. The length of the CDR3 is 16 residues. The use of a sample-barcoded 5' primer and a J-beta primer mix characterized a second PCR of about 7 to 12 cycles. Every sample gave at least 2.5 million paired-end reads containing CDR3. TCRdb called the 5' RACE reads again in MiXCR, with one record for every CDR3 protein. The data contain around 1.5 million distinct CDR3 sequences, about 32% of them singletons. The source is a woman in her thirties in good health. The sample was blood. The rearrangement joins TRBV25-1 to TRBJ2-5, with D possibly TRBD1 on 9 matching bases. CDR3 sequence reads: CASSQQGAGGFETQYF. In nucleotides, the CDR3 is TGTGCCAGCAGCCAACAGGGGGCGGGAGGATTTGAGACCCAGTACTTC.